This record concerns one T cell receptor beta chain sequence. The antigen is undetermined. This record belongs to a study of T cells in Graves' hyperthyroidism and ophthalmopathy. Findings and limits, study-wide: The blood repertoire included most of the expanded thyroid clonotypes above 0.001.

Amplified TCR beta CDR3 regions came from RNA transcripts. A set of HTBI primers served as the primers for a first-round RT-PCR of the TCR CDR3. From the multiplex PCR reads, TCRdb called clonotypes with MiXCR, one entry per CDR3 protein. The sample has around 530,000 distinct CDR3 sequences; roughly 15% are singletons. Uncontrolled infection, other autoimmune disease, pregnancy or lactation disqualified patients from enrolment. The source is a woman aged 18-29 years with Graves' ophthalmopathy. The sequencing sample was made of blood.

CDR3 region: CASSLGTVRTANYGYTF. The CDR3 DNA reads as TGTGCCAGCAGCCTCGGGACGGTGAGAACCGCTAACTATGGCTACACCTTC. The chain employs TRBV5-5 and TRBJ1-2; tentative D call: TRBD1 (5 bases). Trimming took off 4 bases at V and 0 bases at J, with 19 bases between the two ends. CDR3 length: 17 amino acids. Germline CDR1 is SGHKS and CDR2 is YYEKEE (reference sequence).